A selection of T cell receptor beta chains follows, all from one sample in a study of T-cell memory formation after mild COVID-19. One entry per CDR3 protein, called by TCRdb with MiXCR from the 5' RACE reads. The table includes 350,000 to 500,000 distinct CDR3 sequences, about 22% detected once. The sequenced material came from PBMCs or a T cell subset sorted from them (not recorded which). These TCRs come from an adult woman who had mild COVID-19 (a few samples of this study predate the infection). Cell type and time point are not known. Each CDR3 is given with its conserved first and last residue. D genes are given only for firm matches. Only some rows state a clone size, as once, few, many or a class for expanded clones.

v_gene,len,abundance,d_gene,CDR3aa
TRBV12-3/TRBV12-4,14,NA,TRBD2,CASSSSGRHYEQYF
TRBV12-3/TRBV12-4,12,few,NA,CASGFGWETQYF
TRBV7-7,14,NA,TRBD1,CASSSQGVRETQYF
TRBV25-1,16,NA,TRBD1,CASSGSPGQGNTEAFF
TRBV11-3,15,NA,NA,CASSLVDTSQETQYF
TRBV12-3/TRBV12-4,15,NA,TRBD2,CASSWAGGTNNEQFF
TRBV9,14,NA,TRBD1,CASSVGTGRNEQFF
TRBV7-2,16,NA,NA,CASSSGVGLLNTEAFF
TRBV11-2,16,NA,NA,CASSSDEASSGNTIYF
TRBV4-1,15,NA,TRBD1,CASSQGDRAGETQYF
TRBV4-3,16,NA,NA,CASSQGRVSGANVLTF
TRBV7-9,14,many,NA,CASSLSDSAYEQYF
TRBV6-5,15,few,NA,CASRFLVGRQTEAFF
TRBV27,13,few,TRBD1,CASSREGAGEQYF
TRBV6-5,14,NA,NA,CASCKQVRQETQYF
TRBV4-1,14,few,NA,CASSQEGSNQPQHF